This T cell receptor (beta chain) originates from a study of molecular identifiers for immune sequencing clone quantification. Each CDR3 protein is one row after TCRdb ran MiXCR on the PCR reads. This table has 30,000 to 40,000 distinct CDR3 sequences, under 20% appearing once. The trim removed 4 bases at V and 4 bases at J, leaving 3 bases unmatched. This CDR3 spans 13 amino acids. The germline CDR1 and CDR2 sequences are MNHEY and SMNVEV (reference sequence). Many counts were recorded for this clonotype. Its target is unknown. Study-wide findings and caveats: Detectable among roughly 920,000 naive cells, according to reports, was Jurkat TCR RNA spiked in from one cell. Clones with over 20 RNA copies captured over 99% of effector molecules but under 1% of naive ones.

The specimen was naive CD8+ T cells from blood, with Jurkat cell RNA spiked in. The subset is: FACS-sorted CD8+CD4-CCR7+CD45RA+ naive T cells. The source is a human donor in good health. Some libraries in this study had Jurkat cell RNA spiked in. The gene calls are TRBV27 and TRBJ1-1; 7 nucleotides line up with TRBD1. The DNA for the CDR3 is TGTGCCAGCAGTTGGCAGGGGGGCACTGAAGCTTTCTTT. Amino acids: CASSWQGGTEAFF.